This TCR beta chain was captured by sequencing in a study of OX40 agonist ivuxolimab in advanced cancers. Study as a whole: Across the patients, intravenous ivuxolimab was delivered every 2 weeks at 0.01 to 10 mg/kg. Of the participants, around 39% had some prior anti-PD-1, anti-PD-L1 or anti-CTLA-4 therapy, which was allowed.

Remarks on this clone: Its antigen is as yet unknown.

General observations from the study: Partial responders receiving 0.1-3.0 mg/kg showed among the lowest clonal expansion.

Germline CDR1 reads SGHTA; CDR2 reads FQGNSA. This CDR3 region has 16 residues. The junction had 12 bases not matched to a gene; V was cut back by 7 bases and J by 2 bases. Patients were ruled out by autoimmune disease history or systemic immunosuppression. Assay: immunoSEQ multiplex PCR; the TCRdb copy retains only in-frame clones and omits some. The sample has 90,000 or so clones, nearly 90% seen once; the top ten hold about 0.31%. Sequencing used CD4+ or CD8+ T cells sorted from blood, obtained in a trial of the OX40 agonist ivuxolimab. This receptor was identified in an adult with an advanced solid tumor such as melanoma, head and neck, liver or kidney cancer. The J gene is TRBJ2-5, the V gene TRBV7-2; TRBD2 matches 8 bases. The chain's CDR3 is CASTTTTGGRQETQYF. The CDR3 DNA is TGTGCCAGCACCACGACCACGGGAGGGAGACAAGAGACCCAGTACTTC.